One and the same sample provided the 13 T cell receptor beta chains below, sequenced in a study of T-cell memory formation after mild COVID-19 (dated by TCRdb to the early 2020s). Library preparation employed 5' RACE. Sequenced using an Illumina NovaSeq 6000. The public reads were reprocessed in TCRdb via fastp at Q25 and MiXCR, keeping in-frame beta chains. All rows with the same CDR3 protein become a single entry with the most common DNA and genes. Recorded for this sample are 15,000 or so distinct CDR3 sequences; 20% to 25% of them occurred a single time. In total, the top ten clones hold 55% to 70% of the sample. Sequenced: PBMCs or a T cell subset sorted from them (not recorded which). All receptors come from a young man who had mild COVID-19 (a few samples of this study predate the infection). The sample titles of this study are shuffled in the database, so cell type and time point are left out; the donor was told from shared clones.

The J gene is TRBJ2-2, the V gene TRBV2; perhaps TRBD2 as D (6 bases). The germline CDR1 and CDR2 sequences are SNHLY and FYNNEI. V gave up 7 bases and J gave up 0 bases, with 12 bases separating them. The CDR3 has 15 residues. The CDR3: CASTGTFANTGELFF. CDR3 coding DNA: TGTGCCAGCACCGGGACTTTCGCGAACACCGGGGAGCTGTTTTTT. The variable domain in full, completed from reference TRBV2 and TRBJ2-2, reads EPEVTQTPSHQVTQMGQEVILRCVPISNHLYFYWYRQILGQKVEFLVSFYNNEISEKSEIFDDQFSVERPDGSNFTLKIRSTKLEDSAMYFCASTGTFANTGELFFGEGSRLTVL.

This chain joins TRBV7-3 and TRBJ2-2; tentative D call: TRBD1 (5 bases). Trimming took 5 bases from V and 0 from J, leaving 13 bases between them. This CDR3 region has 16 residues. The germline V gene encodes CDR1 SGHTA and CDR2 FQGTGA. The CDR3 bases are TGTGCCAGCAGCCCCTTTACGACAGCGAACACCGGGGAGCTGTTTTTT. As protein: CASSPFTTANTGELFF.

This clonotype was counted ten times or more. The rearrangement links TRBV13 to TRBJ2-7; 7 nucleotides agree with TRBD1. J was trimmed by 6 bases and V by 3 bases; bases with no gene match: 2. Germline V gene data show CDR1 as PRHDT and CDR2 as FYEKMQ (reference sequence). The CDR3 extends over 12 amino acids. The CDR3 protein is CASSLDRIEQYV. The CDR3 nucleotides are TGTGCCAGCAGCTTGGACAGGATCGAGCAGTACGTC.

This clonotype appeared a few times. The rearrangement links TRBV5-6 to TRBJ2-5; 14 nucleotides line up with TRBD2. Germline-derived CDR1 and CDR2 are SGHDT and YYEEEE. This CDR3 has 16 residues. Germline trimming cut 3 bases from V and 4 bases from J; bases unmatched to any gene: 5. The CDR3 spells CASSYGTSGGLETQYF. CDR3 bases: TGTGCCAGCAGCTACGGGACTAGCGGGGGTTTAGAGACCCAGTACTTC.

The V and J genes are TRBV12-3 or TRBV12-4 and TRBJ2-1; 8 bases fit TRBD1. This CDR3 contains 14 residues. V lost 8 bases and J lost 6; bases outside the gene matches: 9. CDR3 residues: CASRIQGALNEQFF. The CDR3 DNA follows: TGTGCCAGCCGAATCCAGGGGGCCCTCAATGAGCAGTTCTTC.

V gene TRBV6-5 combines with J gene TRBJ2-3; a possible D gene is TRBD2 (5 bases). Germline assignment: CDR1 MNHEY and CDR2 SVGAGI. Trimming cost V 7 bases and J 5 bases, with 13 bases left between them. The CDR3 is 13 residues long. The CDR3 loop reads CASTGSGGDTQYF. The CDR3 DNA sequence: TGTGCCAGCACCGGAAGCGGAGGAGATACGCAGTATTTT.

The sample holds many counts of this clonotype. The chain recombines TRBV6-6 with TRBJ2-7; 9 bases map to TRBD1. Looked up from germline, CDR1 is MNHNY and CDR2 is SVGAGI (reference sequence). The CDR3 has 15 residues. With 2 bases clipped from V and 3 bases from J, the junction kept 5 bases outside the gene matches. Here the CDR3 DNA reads TGTGCCAGCAGTTACACCCGGGGACAGGGCTACGAGCAGTACTTC. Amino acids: CASSYTRGQGYEQYF.

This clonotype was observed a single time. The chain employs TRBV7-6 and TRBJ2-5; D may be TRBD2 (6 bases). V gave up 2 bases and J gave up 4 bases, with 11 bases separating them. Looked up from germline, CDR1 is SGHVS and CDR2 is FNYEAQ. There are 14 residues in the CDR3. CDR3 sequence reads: CASSLTGVGETQYF. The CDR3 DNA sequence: TGTGCCAGCAGCTTAACGGGAGTTGGAGAGACCCAGTACTTC.

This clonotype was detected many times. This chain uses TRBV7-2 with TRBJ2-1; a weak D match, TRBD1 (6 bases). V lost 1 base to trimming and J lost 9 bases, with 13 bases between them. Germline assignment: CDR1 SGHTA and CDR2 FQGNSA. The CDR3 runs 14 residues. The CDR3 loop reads CASSLVYRAVEQFF. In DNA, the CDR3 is TGTGCCAGCAGCTTAGTTTACAGGGCCGTTGAGCAGTTCTTC.

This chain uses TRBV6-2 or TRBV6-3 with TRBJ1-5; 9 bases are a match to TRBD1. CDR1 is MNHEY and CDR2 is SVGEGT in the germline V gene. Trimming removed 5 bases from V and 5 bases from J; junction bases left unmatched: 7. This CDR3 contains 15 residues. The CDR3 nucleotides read TGTGCCAGCAGTGCAGGGACAGGGAGATATCAGCCCCAGCATTTT. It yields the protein CASSAGTGRYQPQHF.

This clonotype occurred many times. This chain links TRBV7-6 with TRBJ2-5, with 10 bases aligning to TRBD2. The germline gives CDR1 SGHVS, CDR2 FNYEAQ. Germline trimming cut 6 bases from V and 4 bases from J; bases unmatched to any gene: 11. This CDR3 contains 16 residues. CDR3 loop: CASSRLAGGRGETQYF. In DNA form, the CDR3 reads TGTGCCAGCAGTCGGTTAGCGGGGGGAAGAGGAGAGACCCAGTACTTC.

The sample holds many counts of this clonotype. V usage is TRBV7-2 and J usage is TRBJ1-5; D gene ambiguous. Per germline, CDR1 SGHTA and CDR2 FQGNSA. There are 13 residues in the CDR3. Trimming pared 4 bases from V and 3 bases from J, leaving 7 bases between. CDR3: CASSSRDNQPQHF. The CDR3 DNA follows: TGTGCCAGCAGCTCGAGGGACAATCAGCCCCAGCATTTT.

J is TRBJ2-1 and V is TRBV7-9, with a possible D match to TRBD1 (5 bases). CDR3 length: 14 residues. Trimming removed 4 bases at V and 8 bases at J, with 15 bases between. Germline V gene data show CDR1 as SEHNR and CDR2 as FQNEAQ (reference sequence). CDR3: CASSSGLGAYEQFF. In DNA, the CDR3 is TGTGCCAGCAGCTCAGGGCTTGGGGCGTATGAGCAGTTCTTC.